Listed below are T cell receptor beta chains from one sample, sequenced in a study of cytomegalovirus exposure and HLA in healthy donors. TCRdb's copy holds only in-frame clones and misses some; the assay was immunoSEQ multiplex PCR. This sample has 150,000 to 200,000 clones, with about 77% found just once. Sequenced input: PBMCs. All receptors derive from a male donor in good health and CMV-seropositive. CDR3s include the opening cysteine and the closing phenylalanine or tryptophan. Some rows have no size entry. The others give once, few or many, or a class for an expanded clone.

clone_size j_call v_call cdr3_aa
- TRBJ1-2 TRBV27 CASTDRVGGGHTF
- TRBJ2-7 TRBV6-5 CASRRPSQGSHEQYF
- TRBJ1-5 TRBV10-3 CAISATTTGSNQPQHF
- TRBJ2-1 TRBV29-1 CSVEDIRYNEQFF
few TRBJ1-3 TRBV5-6 CASSSLGEEGNTIYF
- TRBJ2-3 TRBV4-2 CASSRTGGTDTQYF
- TRBJ1-6 TRBV7-8 CASSQPYGNTNSPLHF
- TRBJ2-3 TRBV9 CASSVGGSGGRGDTQYF
- TRBJ2-2 TRBV15 CATSSDRWNTGELFF
- TRBJ1-3 TRBV5-8 CASSFIGGVGTSGNTIYF
- TRBJ2-7 TRBV5-6 CASSARDFLSEQYF
- TRBJ2-7 TRBV28 CASHRRHYEQYF
few TRBJ2-7 TRBV11-2 CASTPGGGSSYEQYF
- TRBJ1-2 TRBV9 CASSGTSQGSNTF
- TRBJ2-6 TRBV11-2 CASSSSPITTFSGANVLTF